This T cell receptor (beta chain) derives from a study of regulatory T cells in long-lasting Graves disease. Turning to the study itself: Antithyroid drug exposure in newly diagnosed Graves' patients had lasted under 3 months.

V trimming: 4 bases; J trimming: 5 bases; junction bases outside the gene matches: 5. CDR3 length equals 14 residues. Germline lookup yields CDR1 SNHLY and CDR2 FYNNEI. Time point: newly diagnosed GD, antithyroid drugs for less than 3 months. RNA from PBMCs was the source of the TCR library. This clonotype was counted at least ten times. CDR3-region Arm-PCR and iRepertoire HTBI primers produced the TCR beta libraries. MiXCR, applied by TCRdb to the multiplex PCR reads, yields one record per CDR3 protein. This sample has some 200,000 distinct CDR3 sequences; roughly a fifth occur once, and the top ten carry over 9.5%. These data also formed part of another study, on T cells in Graves' hyperthyroidism and ophthalmopathy.

Sequences were derived from peripheral blood mononuclear cells (PBMCs), sampled at new diagnosis, from a patient treated with antithyroid drugs. The chain has TRBV2 and TRBJ1-5, with 7 bases matching TRBD1. The origin of this receptor is a woman aged 25 to 39 with Graves disease. The CDR3: CASSGVGTDQPQHF. In DNA form, the CDR3 reads TGTGCCAGCAGTGGCGTTGGGACAGATCAGCCCCAGCATTTT.